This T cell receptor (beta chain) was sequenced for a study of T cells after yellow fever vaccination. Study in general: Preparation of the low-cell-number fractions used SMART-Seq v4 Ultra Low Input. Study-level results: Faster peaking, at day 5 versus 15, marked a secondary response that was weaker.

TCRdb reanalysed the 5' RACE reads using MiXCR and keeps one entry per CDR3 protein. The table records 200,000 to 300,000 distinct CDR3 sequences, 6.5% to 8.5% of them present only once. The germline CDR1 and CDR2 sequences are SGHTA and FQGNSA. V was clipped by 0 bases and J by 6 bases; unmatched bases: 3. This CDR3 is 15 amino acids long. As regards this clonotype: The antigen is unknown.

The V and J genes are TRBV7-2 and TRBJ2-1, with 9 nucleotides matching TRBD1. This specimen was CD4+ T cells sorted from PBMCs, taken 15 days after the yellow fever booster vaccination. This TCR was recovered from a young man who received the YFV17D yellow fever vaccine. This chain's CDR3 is CASSLAGQGRNEQFF. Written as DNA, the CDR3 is TGTGCCAGCAGCTTAGCGGGACAGGGTCGCAATGAGCAGTTCTTC.